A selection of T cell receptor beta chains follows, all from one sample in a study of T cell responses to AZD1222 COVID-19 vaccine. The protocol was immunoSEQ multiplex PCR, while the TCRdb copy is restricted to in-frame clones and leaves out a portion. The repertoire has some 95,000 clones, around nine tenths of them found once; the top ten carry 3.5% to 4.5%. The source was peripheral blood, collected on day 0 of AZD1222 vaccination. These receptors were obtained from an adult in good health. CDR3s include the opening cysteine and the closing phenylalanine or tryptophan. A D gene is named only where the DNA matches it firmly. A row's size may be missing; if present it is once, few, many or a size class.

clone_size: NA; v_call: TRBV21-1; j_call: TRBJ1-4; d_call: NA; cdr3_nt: TGTGCCAGCGACCTCGGAACTAATGAAAAACTGTTTTTT; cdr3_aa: CASDLGTNEKLFF
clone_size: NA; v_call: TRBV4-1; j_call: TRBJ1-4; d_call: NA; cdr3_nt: TGCGCCAGCAGCCAACTAGACGGGAATCTTAATGAAAAACTGTTTTTT; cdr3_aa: CASSQLDGNLNEKLFF
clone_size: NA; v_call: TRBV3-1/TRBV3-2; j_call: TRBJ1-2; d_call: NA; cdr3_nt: TGTGCCAGCAGCCCAATTGGGGGGAGTGGCGCCTATGGCTACACCTTC; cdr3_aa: CASSPIGGSGAYGYTF
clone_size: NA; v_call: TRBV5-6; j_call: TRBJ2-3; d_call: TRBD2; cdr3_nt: TGTGCCAGCAGCTTTGGACTAGCGGGGGCCCTCACAGATACGCAGTATTTT; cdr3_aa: CASSFGLAGALTDTQYF
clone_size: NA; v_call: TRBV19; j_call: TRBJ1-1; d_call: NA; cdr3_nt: TGTGCCAGTAGCTTCCTCCGGACAGCCGCAATGAACACTGAAGCTTTCTTT; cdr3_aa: CASSFLRTAAMNTEAFF
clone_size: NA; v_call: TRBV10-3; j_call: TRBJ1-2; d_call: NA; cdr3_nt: TGTGCCATCAGTGAGGCCAAGGACTATGGCTACACCTTC; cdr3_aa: CAISEAKDYGYTF
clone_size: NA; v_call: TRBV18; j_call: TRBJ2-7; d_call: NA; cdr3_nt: TGTGCCAGCTCACCCAGGGGCCAAAGCTCCTACGAGCAGTACTTC; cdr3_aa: CASSPRGQSSYEQYF
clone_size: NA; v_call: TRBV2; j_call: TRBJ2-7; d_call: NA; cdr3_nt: TGTGCCAGTCACACAGGGAGCTCCTACGAGCAGTACTTC; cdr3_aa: CASHTGSSYEQYF
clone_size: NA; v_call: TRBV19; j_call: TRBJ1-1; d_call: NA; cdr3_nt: TGTGCCACTTCATTACTCGGGGCTGAAGCTTTCTTT; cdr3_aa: CATSLLGAEAFF
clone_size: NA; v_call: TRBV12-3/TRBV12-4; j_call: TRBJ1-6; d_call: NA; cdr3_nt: TGTGCCAGCGGACGAAGGTCACCCCTCCACTTT; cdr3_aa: CASGRRSPLHF
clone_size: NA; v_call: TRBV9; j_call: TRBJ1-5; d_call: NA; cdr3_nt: TGTGCCAGCAGCCCCTTACCCTATAGCAATCAGCCCCAGCATTTT; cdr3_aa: CASSPLPYSNQPQHF
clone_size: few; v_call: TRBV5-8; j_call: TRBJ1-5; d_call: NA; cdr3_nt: TGTGCCAGCAGCTTGCGTTCACTTAGCAATCAGCCCCAGCATTTT; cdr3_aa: CASSLRSLSNQPQHF
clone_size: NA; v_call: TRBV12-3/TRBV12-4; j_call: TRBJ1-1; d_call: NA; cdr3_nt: TGTGCCAGCAGTTTGGGGAGTGAAGCTTTCTTT; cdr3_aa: CASSLGSEAFF
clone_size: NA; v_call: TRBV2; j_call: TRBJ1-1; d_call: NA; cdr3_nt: TGTGCCAGCTGGAGAGGGGGAACTGAAGCTTTCTTT; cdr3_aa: CASWRGGTEAFF
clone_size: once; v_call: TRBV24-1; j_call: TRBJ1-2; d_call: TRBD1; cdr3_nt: TGTGCCACCAAGGGGACAGGGAAGGGCTACACCTTC; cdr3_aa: CATKGTGKGYTF
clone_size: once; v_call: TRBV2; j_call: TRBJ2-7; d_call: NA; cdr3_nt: TGTGCCAGCAAGTTTTACGGCAGCTCCTACGAGCAGTACTTC; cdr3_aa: CASKFYGSSYEQYF
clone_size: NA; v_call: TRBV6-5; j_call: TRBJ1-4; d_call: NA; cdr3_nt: TGTGCCAGCAGTTACTCTATCAGGGGTGGCGAAAAACTGTTTTTT; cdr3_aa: CASSYSIRGGEKLFF
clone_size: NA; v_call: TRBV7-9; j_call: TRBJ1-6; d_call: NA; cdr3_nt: TGTGCCAGCAGCCCCAGGGGAAGGGATTCACCCCTCCACTTT; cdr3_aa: CASSPRGRDSPLHF
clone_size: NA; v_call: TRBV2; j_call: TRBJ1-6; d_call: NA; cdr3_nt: TGTGCCAGCAGGGACGATAATTCACCCCTCCACTTT; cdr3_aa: CASRDDNSPLHF
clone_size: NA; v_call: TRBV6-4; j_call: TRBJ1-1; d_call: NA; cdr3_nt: TGTGCCAGCAGTGACCTCCGGGGGGAAGCTTTCTTT; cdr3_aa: CASSDLRGEAFF
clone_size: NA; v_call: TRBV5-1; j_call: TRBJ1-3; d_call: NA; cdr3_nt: TGCGCCAGCAGAACCAGCTCTGGAAACACCATATATTTT; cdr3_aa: CASRTSSGNTIYF
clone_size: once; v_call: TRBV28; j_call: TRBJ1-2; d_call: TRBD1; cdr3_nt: TGTGCCAGCAGGGAAGGGGGCGATCTGCGCGGCTACACCTTC; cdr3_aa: CASREGGDLRGYTF
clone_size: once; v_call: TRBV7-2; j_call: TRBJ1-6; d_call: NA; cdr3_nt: TGTGCCAGCAGCTTAGGGGGCGGGTTGGGGTCACCCCTCCACTTT; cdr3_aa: CASSLGGGLGSPLHF
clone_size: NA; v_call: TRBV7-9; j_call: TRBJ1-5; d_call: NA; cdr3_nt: TGTGCCAGCAGCCCTCATGGGGGATCAGGACAGTCCCAGCATTTT; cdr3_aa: CASSPHGGSGQSQHF
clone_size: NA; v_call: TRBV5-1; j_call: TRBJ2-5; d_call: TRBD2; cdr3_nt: TGCGCCAGCAGAAGAGCGGGGGGCCCTCGGGAGACCCAGTACTTC; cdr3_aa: CASRRAGGPRETQYF
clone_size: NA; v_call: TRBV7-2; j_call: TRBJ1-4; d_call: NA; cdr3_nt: TGTGCCAGCAGCGGACGGCCGAGAAAGGAAAAACTGTTTTTT; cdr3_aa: CASSGRPRKEKLFF
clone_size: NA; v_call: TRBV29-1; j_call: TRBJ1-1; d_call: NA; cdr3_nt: TGCAGCGTTGGGGGTCAGGGATCCATGAACACTGAAGCTTTCTTT; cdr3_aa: CSVGGQGSMNTEAFF
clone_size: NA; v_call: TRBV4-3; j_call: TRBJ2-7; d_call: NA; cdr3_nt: TGCGCCAGCAGCCAAGAGGTGGGGCAGGACATTTACTTC; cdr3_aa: CASSQEVGQDIYF
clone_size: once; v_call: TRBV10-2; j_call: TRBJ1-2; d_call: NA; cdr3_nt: TGCGCCAGCAGTGAAACGGTCTATGGCTACACCTTC; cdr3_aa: CASSETVYGYTF
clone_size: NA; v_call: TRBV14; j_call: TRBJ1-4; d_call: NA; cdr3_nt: TGTGCCAGCAGCCAAGACCTCGGGGGGTTCGTAGGTGAAAAACTGTTTTTT; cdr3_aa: CASSQDLGGFVGEKLFF
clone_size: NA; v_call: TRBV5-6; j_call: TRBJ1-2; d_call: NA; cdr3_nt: TGTGCCAGCAGCTTCGGCGGGAAGGACTATGGCTACACCTTC; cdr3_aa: CASSFGGKDYGYTF
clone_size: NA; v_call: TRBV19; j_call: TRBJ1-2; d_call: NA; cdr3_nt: TGTGCCAGACCCGTCGGGGTATATGGCTACACCTTC; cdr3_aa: CARPVGVYGYTF
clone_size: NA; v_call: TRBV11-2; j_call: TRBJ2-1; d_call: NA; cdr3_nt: TGTGCCAGCAGCTCCCGCCCGGTGGAGCAGTTCTTC; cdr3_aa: CASSSRPVEQFF
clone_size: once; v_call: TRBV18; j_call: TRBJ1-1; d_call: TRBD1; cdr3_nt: TGTGCCAGCTCACCACGGGGGATAGACAGGGGAGGCACTGAAGCTTTCTTT; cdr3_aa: CASSPRGIDRGGTEAFF
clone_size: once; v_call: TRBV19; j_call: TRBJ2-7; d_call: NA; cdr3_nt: TGTGCCAGCAATAGAGGATCCGGAACCTACGAGCAGTACTTC; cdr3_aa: CASNRGSGTYEQYF
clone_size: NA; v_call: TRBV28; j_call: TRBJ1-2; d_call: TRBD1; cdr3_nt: TGTGCCAGCAGATTTTGGGACAGGGATTCCTATGGCTACACCTTC; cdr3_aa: CASRFWDRDSYGYTF
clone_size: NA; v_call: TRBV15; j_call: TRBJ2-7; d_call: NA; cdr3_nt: TGTGCCACCAGCAGAGATTTGGGGGCGTACGAGCAGTACTTC; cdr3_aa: CATSRDLGAYEQYF
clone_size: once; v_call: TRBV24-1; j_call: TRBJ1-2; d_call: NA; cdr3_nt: TGTGCCACCAGTGACACTGGATACAACTATGGCTACACCTTC; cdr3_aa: CATSDTGYNYGYTF
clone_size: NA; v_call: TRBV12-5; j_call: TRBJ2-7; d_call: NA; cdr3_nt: TGTGCTAGTGGTTTGGTACGGGGGGTGCAGGGGCGAACCTACGAGCAGTACTTC; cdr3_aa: CASGLVRGVQGRTYEQYF
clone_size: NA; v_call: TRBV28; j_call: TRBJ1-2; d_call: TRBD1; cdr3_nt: TGTGCCAGCACCTCAGGGGGCAGCTATGGCTACACCTTC; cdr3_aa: CASTSGGSYGYTF
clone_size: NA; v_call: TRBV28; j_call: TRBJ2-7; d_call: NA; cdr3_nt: TGTGCCAGCAGTCACTCCGACCCAATGGGGGCCTACGAGCAGTACTTC; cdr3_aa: CASSHSDPMGAYEQYF
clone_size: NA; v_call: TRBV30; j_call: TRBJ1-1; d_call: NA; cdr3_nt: TGTGCCTGGAATGGAATAAAGCTTTCGGGGACTGAAGCTTTCTTT; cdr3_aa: CAWNGIKLSGTEAFF
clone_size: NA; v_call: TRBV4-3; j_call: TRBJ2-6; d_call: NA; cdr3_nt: TGCGCCAGCAGCCCAGGGTGGGGCTCTGGGGCCAACGTCCTGACTTTC; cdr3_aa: CASSPGWGSGANVLTF
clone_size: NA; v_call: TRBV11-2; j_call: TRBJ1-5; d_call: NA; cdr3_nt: TGTGCCAGCAGCTTAGATCGAAGTCAGCCCCAGCATTTT; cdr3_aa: CASSLDRSQPQHF